The present entry profiles one T cell receptor (beta chain) with its context. The antigen is not known. This sample was included in a study of post-analysis software for immune sequencing data. Overall study results and limits: Elevated frequency relative to controls characterized several TRBV segments in patients, TRBV5-6, TRBV5-1 and TRBV20-1 among them.

Per the germline V gene, CDR1 is MNHEY and CDR2 is SVGEGT. The V gene end was trimmed by 7 bases and the J gene end by 5 bases; junction bases not matched to a gene: 7. The CDR3 runs 15 residues. cDNA libraries of TCR beta carried unique molecular identifiers. TCRdb processed the PCR reads anew with MiXCR; each CDR3 protein has one entry. The table records around 770,000 distinct CDR3 sequences, roughly 46% of them present only once. The sequence derives from a girl aged 10-17 years with multiple sclerosis. The chain has TRBV6-2 or TRBV6-3 and TRBJ2-1; 11 nucleotides line up with TRBD2. Material: blood. The CDR3 here is CASTGTSGSNNEQFF. The CDR3 DNA sequence: TGTGCCAGCACTGGGACTAGCGGATCCAACAATGAGCAGTTCTTC.